These 29 T cell receptor beta chains share one sample of origin, sequenced in a study of T cell repertoires in cytomegalovirus infection. These TCRs are of unknown antigen specificity. TCRdb reprocessed the reads with MiXCR, giving one entry per CDR3 protein. The sample holds about 830,000 distinct CDR3 sequences, over 25% seen once. The starting material was cultured CD8+ T cells from PBMCs, obtained from culture after CMV antigen stimulation. These receptors all come from a human donor in good health (CMV status not recorded). Some clones in this sample may be carry-over from other donors' samples.

This clonotype was seen a few times. The V gene is TRBV4-3, the J gene TRBJ2-2; 7 bases are a match to TRBD2. The CDR3 runs 16 residues. V lost 0 bases, J lost 4 bases, and 5 bases stayed unmatched. CDR1 and CDR2 from the germline V gene are LGHNA and YSLEER. The CDR3 spells CASSQDLSGATGELFF. The CDR3 bases are TGCGCCAGCAGCCAAGATCTAAGCGGGGCCACCGGGGAGCTGTTTTTT.

As to this clonotype: A read error may be the cause here, since a much bigger clone is one base away. CDR3 nucleotides: TGTGTCAGCAGCTTAGTAGCGGGGGCGAACAATGAGCAGTTCTTC. Amino acids: CVSSLVAGANNEQFF. This chain joins TRBV5-5 and TRBJ2-1; the match to TRBD2 covers 9 bases. Germline CDR1 SGHKS, CDR2 YYEKEE (reference sequence). This CDR3 spans 15 amino acids.

V gene TRBV2 combines with J gene TRBJ2-7; 8 bases are shared with TRBD1. CDR1 is SNHLY and CDR2 is FYNNEI in the germline V gene. CDR3 length equals 15 residues. V was pared by 2 bases and J by 7 bases, with 10 bases of the junction left unmatched. The CDR3 bases are TGTGCCAGCAGTGAACCCAGGGGGCGGGAAAAAGAGCAGTACTTC. Protein: CASSEPRGREKEQYF.

This chain links TRBV2 with TRBJ2-1; D might be TRBD1 or TRBD2, each matching 6 bases. CDR1 SNHLY and CDR2 FYNNEI come from the germline V gene. The CDR3 is 17 amino acids. V lost 7 bases to trimming and J lost 7 bases, with 26 bases between them. This chain's CDR3 is CASTMGGLGLDGNEQFF. CDR3 DNA sequence: TGTGCCAGCACAATGGGGGGCCTCGGACTTGACGGGAATGAGCAGTTCTTC.

This sequence joins TRBV27 and TRBJ2-1; D is ambiguous. The V end lost 0 bases, the J end lost 0 bases, and 9 bases lay between the germline ends. Looked up from germline, CDR1 is MNHEY and CDR2 is SMNVEV (reference sequence). The CDR3 spans 16 residues. CDR3 in DNA: TGTGCCAGCAGTTTATCGATTACGAGCTCCTACAATGAGCAGTTCTTC. This sequence encodes CASSLSITSSYNEQFF.

This rearrangement joins TRBV7-2 to TRBJ1-1; D remains unclear. The germline V gene encodes CDR1 SGHTA and CDR2 FQGNSA. V lost 8 bases and J lost 7, with 20 bases in between. CDR3 size: 14 residues. CDR3 sequence (DNA): TGTGCCAGCCATTCCAACCCGTATGGGCATGAAGCTTTCTTT. It yields the protein CASHSNPYGHEAFF.

This clonotype was seen at least ten times. The J gene is TRBJ2-3, the V gene TRBV7-9; 11 bases align to TRBD2. Germline CDR1 reads SEHNR; CDR2 reads FQNEAQ (reference sequence). Trimming removed 4 bases from V and 2 bases from J; junction bases left unmatched: 5. This CDR3 has 16 amino acids. The CDR3: CASSSTSGEDTDTQYF. The CDR3 DNA is TGTGCCAGCAGCTCGACTAGCGGGGAGGACACAGATACGCAGTATTTT.

This clonotype was counted only a few times. The chain combines TRBV7-9 with TRBJ2-4; D is unclear. V lost 3 bases and J 0 bases, leaving 12 bases between the germline ends. CDR3 length: 16 residues. The germline CDR1 and CDR2 sequences are SEHNR and FQNEAQ (reference sequence). Here the CDR3 DNA reads TGTGCCAGCAGCTTCGTTTCTGCCTTAGCCAAAAACATTCAGTACTTC. Its translation is CASSFVSALAKNIQYF.

The gene calls are TRBV6-5 and TRBJ2-3; maybe TRBD2 (5 bases). The V and J ends lost 2 bases and 5 bases respectively, with 11 bases between them. The CDR3 contains 14 residues. The germline CDR1 and CDR2 sequences are MNHEY and SVGAGI. In DNA form, the CDR3 reads TGTGCCAGCAGTTACGGGCTAGCAGGAGATACGCAGTATTTT. Its protein is CASSYGLAGDTQYF.

This sequence joins TRBV19 and TRBJ2-3, with TRBD2 as a possible D gene (5 bases). This CDR3 spans 14 amino acids. The V gene lost 8 bases and the J gene lost 1 base, with 13 bases spanning the gap. Germline assignment: CDR1 LNHDA and CDR2 SQIVND (reference sequence). CDR3 bases: TGTGCCAGTCCCGAGCGGAAATGCACAGATACGCAGTATTTT. Amino acid sequence: CASPERKCTDTQYF.

To note about this clonotype: One junction end does not reproduce the germline sequence, and a read error may be involved. The chain combines TRBV6-2 or TRBV6-3 with TRBJ2-1, with 9 nucleotides matching TRBD2. Germline CDR1 MNHEY, CDR2 SVGEGT. The CDR3 extends over 17 amino acids. This chain's CDR3 is CANSHRGGAVPYNEQFF. CDR3 nucleotide sequence: TGTGCCAACAGTCACCGCGGGGGGGCCGTCCCCTACAATGAGCAGTTCTTC.

Only a few counts were recorded for this clonotype. The V call is TRBV12-5, the J call TRBJ1-1, with 7 bases fitting TRBD1. The germline V gene has CDR1 LGHNT and CDR2 FRNRAP. This CDR3 has 16 residues. The ends lost 2 bases at V and 5 bases at J; junction bases unmatched: 11. The CDR3 protein is CASGLPSTGPGTEAFF. CDR3 sequence (DNA): TGTGCTAGTGGTTTGCCTTCGACAGGGCCGGGGACTGAAGCTTTCTTT. Using reference TRBV12-5 and TRBJ1-1 for the parts outside the CDR3, the full variable domain is DARVTQTPRHKVTEMGQEVTMRCQPILGHNTVFWYRQTMMQGLELLAYFRNRAPLDDSGMPKDRFSAEMPDATLATLKIQPSEPRDSAVYFCASGLPSTGPGTEAFFGQGTRLTVV.

V and J are TRBV12-3 or TRBV12-4 and TRBJ1-5, with D tentatively TRBD1 (5 bases). V was pared by 4 bases and J by 1 base, with 14 bases between. The CDR3 extends over 16 amino acids. The CDR3, as DNA: TGTGCCAGCAGTTCCGGGGCAGGGATGAGCAATCAGCCCCAGCATTTT. This encodes CASSSGAGMSNQPQHF.

This clonotype was found many times. V gene TRBV7-9 combines with J gene TRBJ1-5; D is uncertain. CDR1 SEHNR and CDR2 FQNEAQ come from the germline V gene (reference sequence). Trimming took off 3 bases at V and 6 bases at J, with 6 bases between the two ends. The length of the CDR3 is 12 residues. CDR3 nucleotides: TGTGCCAGCAGCTTCGAAGGTCAGCCCCAGCATTTT. Its translation is CASSFEGQPQHF.

The chain employs TRBV7-3 and TRBJ2-2, with D unclear. The CDR3 runs 14 residues. The ends were cut back, 2 bases at V and 4 bases at J, with 8 bases in the middle. Per germline, CDR1 SGHTA and CDR2 FQGTGA. The DNA for the CDR3 is TGTGCCAGCAGCTTAGTATCGGTCACCGGGGAGCTGTTTTTT. This encodes CASSLVSVTGELFF.

This clonotype was seen more than once but under ten times. This rearrangement joins TRBV12-3 or TRBV12-4 to TRBJ2-7, with D maybe TRBD1 (6 bases). V lost 7 bases and J lost 2, with 15 bases in between. CDR3 length equals 14 residues. In DNA form, the CDR3 reads TGTGCCAGCAATCAGAAGGGGGAGACCTACGAGCAGTACTTC. This codes for CASNQKGETYEQYF.

This clonotype was seen only a few times. The chain has TRBV12-3 or TRBV12-4 and TRBJ2-2; no reliable D call. V lost 6 bases to trimming and J lost 0 bases, with 11 bases between them. This CDR3 is built from 15 residues. The DNA for the CDR3 is TGTGCCAGCAGCTTATTGACACCGAACACCGGGGAGCTGTTTTTT. Translated: CASSLLTPNTGELFF.

The rearrangement links TRBV6-5 to TRBJ1-4; weak D call: TRBD1 (6 bases). This CDR3 is built from 16 residues. The ends were cut back, 2 bases at V and 7 bases at J, with 17 bases in the middle. CDR1 is MNHEY, CDR2 SVGAGI, per germline. The CDR3 DNA is TGTGCCAGCAGTTACACAGGGATTGGAGGAGGTGAAAAACTGTTTTTT. Translated: CASSYTGIGGGEKLFF.

The chain carries TRBV25-1 and TRBJ1-5, with no clear D. Germline lookup yields CDR1 MGHDK and CDR2 SYGVNS. The CDR3 covers 16 residues. V lost 3 bases to trimming and J lost 3 bases, with 15 bases between them. CDR3 amino acids: CASSDADGRFNQPQHF. The CDR3 DNA is TGTGCCAGCAGTGATGCCGACGGGCGGTTCAATCAGCCCCAGCATTTT.

The chain employs TRBV5-6 and TRBJ1-6; D perhaps matches TRBD1 (5 bases). V shed 3 bases and J shed 10 bases, with 14 bases lying between them. The CDR3 consists of 14 residues. Germline V lookup: CDR1 SGHDT, CDR2 YYEEEE. As DNA, the CDR3 is TGTGCCAGCAGCTCGGCGGGGGGACTCTCACCCCTCCACTTT. This codes for CASSSAGGLSPLHF.

This clonotype appeared a few times. The chain has TRBV15 and TRBJ2-3; D is ambiguous. Between the trimmed V and J ends, which lost 3 bases and 6 bases, there was a span of 13 bases. Per the germline V gene, CDR1 is LNHNV and CDR2 is YYDKDF (reference sequence). The CDR3 spans 14 residues. CDR3 loop: CATSRYSPKDTQYF. The CDR3 DNA reads as TGTGCCACCAGCAGGTATAGTCCGAAGGATACGCAGTATTTT.

Worth noting for this clonotype: The junction departs from the called germline gene at one end, perhaps through a read error. The rearrangement links TRBV6-2 or TRBV6-3 to TRBJ1-6; 10 bases match TRBD1. CDR1 MNHEY and CDR2 SVGEGT come from the germline V gene. The CDR3 length is 15 residues. DNA for the CDR3: TGTGCCAACAGTCAGGGACAGGGGTTGCATTCACCCCTCCACTTT. This sequence encodes CANSQGQGLHSPLHF.

The V and J genes are TRBV6-6 and TRBJ2-2; D unclear. Trimming stripped 5 bases from V and 6 bases from J, with 28 bases between. Germline V CDR1 and CDR2: MNHNY, SVGAGI (reference sequence). This CDR3 has 19 residues. The CDR3 nucleotides read TGTGCCAGCAGTGACGGAATCCTCAGGAGTCTAACTATCCCCGGGGAGCTGTTTTTT. Protein product: CASSDGILRSLTIPGELFF.

This clonotype has more than one count but fewer than ten. V usage is TRBV27 and J usage is TRBJ1-2; D is unresolved. V shed 10 bases and J shed 4 bases, with 13 bases lying between them. The CDR3 totals 12 residues. The germline V gene has CDR1 MNHEY and CDR2 SMNVEV (reference sequence). The CDR3 sequence is CATSNGLYGYTF. As DNA, the CDR3 is TGTGCCACCTCTAACGGGCTCTATGGCTACACCTTC.

The sample holds many counts of this clonotype. This rearrangement joins TRBV4-1 to TRBJ1-6; D call uncertain. Germline V gives CDR1 MGHRA, CDR2 YSYEKL. Trimming pared 3 bases from V and 7 bases from J, leaving 16 bases between. The CDR3 covers 16 residues. The chain's CDR3 is CASSQSLMAGNSPLHF. The CDR3 DNA sequence: TGCGCCAGCAGCCAGTCATTGATGGCGGGGAATTCACCCCTCCACTTT.

This clonotype was picked up a small number of times. The V and J genes are TRBV7-9 and TRBJ2-7, with TRBD1 matching over 8 bases. The V gene end was trimmed by 4 bases and the J gene end by 6 bases; junction bases not matched to a gene: 11. CDR3 length: 15 amino acids. Germline CDR1 SEHNR, CDR2 FQNEAQ (reference sequence). The CDR3 nucleotides are TGTGCCAGCAGCTCCGCAGGGGGCTCGATCGGCGAGCAGTACGTC. Encoded protein: CASSSAGGSIGEQYV.

This clonotype appeared a few times. The chain uses TRBV12-5 and TRBJ2-3, with D unresolved. This CDR3 is built from 12 residues. Per the germline V gene, CDR1 is LGHNT and CDR2 is FRNRAP. Trimming stripped 3 bases from V and 2 bases from J, with 3 bases between. In nucleotides, the CDR3 is TGTGCTAGTGGTTTCACCACAGATACGCAGTATTTT. Translation gives CASGFTTDTQYF.

There are many counts of this clonotype. The V gene is TRBV7-3, the J gene TRBJ2-7, with 9 bases fitting TRBD1. V lost 7 bases to trimming and J lost 1 base; unmatched junction nucleotides: 8. CDR3 length equals 15 residues. Germline CDR1 SGHTA, CDR2 FQGTGA. CDR3 region: CASTMTGGTSYEQYV. Here the CDR3 DNA reads TGTGCCAGCACCATGACAGGGGGGACATCCTACGAGCAGTACGTC.

In regard to this clonotype: Given a much more abundant clone one base away, this may be a read error. This sequence joins TRBV7-6 and TRBJ2-7, with D perhaps TRBD1 (6 bases). The CDR3 sequence is 13 residues long. Germline loops: CDR1 SGHVS, CDR2 FNYEAQ. CDR3 region: CVSSPGTTYEQYF. The CDR3 DNA is TGTGTCAGCAGCCCCGGGACAACCTACGAGCAGTACTTC.